One sample yielded the 6 T cell receptor beta chains listed below, sequenced in a study of T cell repertoires in cytomegalovirus infection. In TCRdb, the reads were re-called with MiXCR into one record per CDR3 protein. The sample lists roughly 250,000 distinct CDR3 sequences; roughly an eighth were seen once. Sequencing was done on a sample of PBMCs. The receptors derive from a human donor in good health (CMV status not recorded). Some clones in this sample may be carry-over from other donors' samples.

This clonotype was seen a few times. The rearrangement links TRBV20-1 to TRBJ2-1; the match to TRBD2 covers 11 bases. The germline V gene has CDR1 DFQATT and CDR2 SNEGSKA (reference sequence). V dropped 6 bases and J dropped 0; count of bases not matched to a gene: 7. The length of the CDR3 is 16 residues. In nucleotides, the CDR3 is TGCAGTGCGAGGATAGCGGGAGGGCCCTCCTACAATGAGCAGTTCTTC. Translating it yields CSARIAGGPSYNEQFF.

This clonotype was observed at least ten times. This sequence joins TRBV20-1 and TRBJ1-4; 7 bases line up with TRBD1. V was pared by 4 bases and J by 5 bases, with 10 bases of the junction left unmatched. Germline CDR1 is DFQATT and CDR2 is SNEGSKA (reference sequence). The CDR3 runs to 15 residues. The CDR3 is CSAKGGGTENEKLFF. The CDR3 region has the DNA TGCAGTGCTAAGGGGGGGGGGACAGAGAATGAAAAACTGTTTTTT.

The V gene is TRBV28, the J gene TRBJ2-7, with TRBD1 identical over 8 bases. From germline, CDR1 is MDHEN and CDR2 SYDVKM. V gave up 4 bases and J gave up 0 bases; unmatched junction bases: 8. The CDR3 spans 16 residues. The CDR3 bases are TGTGCCAGCAGTTACCCAGGGGGCCTGAGCTCCTACGAGCAGTACTTC. Amino acid sequence: CASSYPGGLSSYEQYF.

This clonotype came up a few times. The chain is built from TRBV29-1 and TRBJ1-2, with D possibly matching TRBD1 (5 bases). The CDR3 length is 15 residues. Trimming took off 6 bases at V and 6 bases at J, with 23 bases between the two ends. The germline V gene encodes CDR1 SQVTM and CDR2 ANQGSEA. The CDR3: CSVSPDVDSTDGYTF. The CDR3 region has the DNA TGCAGCGTCTCGCCTGACGTTGACAGCACGGATGGCTACACCTTC.

This clonotype has ten or more counts. The chain carries TRBV7-2 and TRBJ2-3; the D gene could be TRBD1 or TRBD2 (5 bases each). Germline CDR1 SGHTA, CDR2 FQGNSA. V lost 1 base and J 2 bases, leaving 10 bases between the germline ends. The CDR3 spans 15 residues. For the CDR3, the DNA is TGTGCCAGCAGCTTAGGAGGGGCTTACACAGATACGCAGTATTTT. It translates to CASSLGGAYTDTQYF.

This clonotype was picked up many times. The rearrangement joins TRBV7-9 to TRBJ1-1, with TRBD1 matching 10 bases. The CDR3 spans 14 residues. V lost 5 bases, J lost 5 bases, and 5 bases stayed unmatched. The V gene's germline CDR1 is SEHNR and CDR2 FQNEAQ (reference sequence). CDR3 nucleotides: TGTGCCAGCAGCAGCGACAGGGGGCGGACTGAAGCTTTCTTT. Its protein is CASSSDRGRTEAFF.